These 31 T cell receptor beta chains were all obtained from the same sample, sequenced in a study of technical replicates of blood from several donors. TCRdb's copy holds only in-frame clones and misses some; the assay was immunoSEQ multiplex PCR. Of approximately 65,000 clones listed, around 90% are singletons. The sequenced sample was PBMCs. These receptors came from a human donor in good health. Some clones in this sample may be carry-over from other donors' samples.

This sequence joins TRBV9 and TRBJ1-4, with D perhaps matching TRBD1 (5 bases). Per germline, CDR1 SGDLS and CDR2 YYNGEE. The CDR3 runs 19 residues. Deletions cut 0 bases from V and 0 bases from J, with 18 bases between. This chain's CDR3 is CASSVGVLTESATNEKLFF. The CDR3 nucleotides read TGTGCCAGCAGCGTAGGTGTCCTGACAGAGAGTGCAACTAATGAAAAACTGTTTTTT.

The rearrangement joins TRBV18 to TRBJ2-2, with a possible D match to TRBD1 (6 bases). The CDR3 extends over 16 amino acids. Trimming stripped 5 bases from V and 1 base from J, with 14 bases between. CDR1 is KGHSH, CDR2 LQKENI, per germline. This CDR3 reads CASSSLTQGNTGELFF. CDR3 coding DNA: TGTGCCAGCTCATCTCTTACACAGGGGAACACCGGGGAGCTGTTTTTT. Drawing the rest from reference TRBV18 and TRBJ2-2, the complete variable domain is NAGVMQNPRHLVRRRGQEARLRCSPMKGHSHVYWYRQLPEEGLKFMVYLQKENIIDESGMPKERFSAEFPKEGPSILRIQQVVRGDSAAYFCASSSLTQGNTGELFFGEGSRLTVL.

This rearrangement joins TRBV18 to TRBJ2-7, with TRBD2 identical over 14 bases. The CDR3 runs 14 residues. V was pared by 7 bases and J by 3 bases, with 2 bases of the junction left unmatched. Per the germline V gene, CDR1 is KGHSH and CDR2 is LQKENI. Here the CDR3 reads CASWGLAGDYEQYF. CDR3 in DNA: TGTGCCAGCTGGGGACTAGCGGGGGACTACGAGCAGTACTTC.

This chain connects TRBV6-5 to TRBJ1-2; 8 nucleotides align to TRBD1. The V and J ends lost 6 bases and 4 bases, in that order; junction bases with no gene match: 7. Per the germline V gene, CDR1 is MNHEY and CDR2 is SVGAGI. CDR3 size: 14 residues. The CDR3 DNA reads TGTGCCAGCAGCTCAGGGGGCGTTGGCTATGGCTACACCTTC. Its translation is CASSSGGVGYGYTF.

A single count supports this clone. The chain carries TRBV12-5 and TRBJ1-2, with D unclear. The CDR3 has 18 amino acids. The ends were cut back, 2 bases at V and 0 bases at J, with 19 bases in the middle. Per germline, CDR1 LGHNT and CDR2 FRNRAP. The CDR3 DNA follows: TGTGCTAGTGGTTTGTGGGAGGGCTGGTCCCTTACTAACTATGGCTACACCTTC. The encoded protein is CASGLWEGWSLTNYGYTF. Filled out from reference TRBV12-5 and TRBJ1-2, the complete variable domain reads DARVTQTPRHKVTEMGQEVTMRCQPILGHNTVFWYRQTMMQGLELLAYFRNRAPLDDSGMPKDRFSAEMPDATLATLKIQPSEPRDSAVYFCASGLWEGWSLTNYGYTFGSGTRLTVV.

This clone was seen once. The chain has TRBV15 and TRBJ2-5, with D possibly being TRBD2 (5 bases). Germline CDR1 reads LNHNV; CDR2 reads YYDKDF (reference sequence). Trimming took off 6 bases at V and 4 bases at J, with 12 bases between the two ends. The CDR3 has 13 residues. This CDR3 reads CATSRIGRETQYF. As DNA, the CDR3 is TGTGCCACCAGTCGGATAGGGAGAGAGACCCAGTACTTC.

This clone was detected a few times. The chain recombines TRBV5-1 with TRBJ2-7, with 9 bases that match TRBD1. This CDR3 has 14 amino acids. Germline CDR1 and CDR2: SGHRS and YFSETQ. Trimming took 4 bases from V and 3 from J; bases not matched to a gene: 5. The CDR3 DNA reads as TGCGCCAGCAGCACGACAGGGGGGTACTACGAGCAGTACTTC. Protein: CASSTTGGYYEQYF.

The rearrangement links TRBV2 to TRBJ2-4, with D possibly matching TRBD2 (6 bases). Trimming stripped 2 bases from V and 3 bases from J, with 14 bases between. In germline, CDR1 is SNHLY, CDR2 FYNNEI. CDR3 length: 16 amino acids. The CDR3 loop is CASSEWEDNYKNIQYF. CDR3 DNA sequence: TGTGCCAGCAGTGAATGGGAGGACAATTACAAAAACATTCAGTACTTC. The full variable domain, rest sourced from reference TRBV2 and TRBJ2-4, is EPEVTQTPSHQVTQMGQEVILRCVPISNHLYFYWYRQILGQKVEFLVSFYNNEISEKSEIFDDQFSVERPDGSNFTLKIRSTKLEDSAMYFCASSEWEDNYKNIQYFGAGTRLSVL.

The rearrangement links TRBV5-4 to TRBJ2-5; TRBD1 aligns across 10 bases. CDR3 length: 14 amino acids. CDR1 and CDR2 from the germline V gene are SGHNT and YYREEE (reference sequence). Trimming took 4 bases from V and 5 from J; bases not matched to a gene: 5. DNA of the CDR3: TGTGCCAGCAGCGAGGACAGGGGGAGGGAGACCCAGTACTTC. Protein product: CASSEDRGRETQYF.

This clone came up a few times. V gene TRBV2 combines with J gene TRBJ2-1; the match to TRBD1 covers 9 bases. Germline CDR1 SNHLY, CDR2 FYNNEI. V was clipped by 2 bases and J by 4 bases; unmatched bases: 15. This CDR3 has 19 residues. CDR3 sequence: CASSEWYPGQGRIYNEQFF. In DNA, the CDR3 is TGTGCCAGCAGTGAATGGTACCCGGGACAGGGACGGATTTACAATGAGCAGTTCTTC.

The chain recombines TRBV7-2 with TRBJ1-2; D not certain. V was cut by 3 bases and J by 6 bases, with 11 bases left in between. The CDR3 totals 13 residues. Germline V gene sequence: CDR1 SGHTA, CDR2 FQGNSA. CDR3 DNA sequence: TGTGCCAGCAGCTTCCCTGGGAGGGATGGCTACACCTTC. Translation: CASSFPGRDGYTF.

The rearrangement joins TRBV4-2 to TRBJ2-3; D ambiguous. Germline CDR1 reads LGHNA; CDR2 reads YNFKEQ. V dropped 0 bases and J dropped 0 bases, with 10 bases sitting between them. The CDR3 spans 16 residues. CDR3 in amino acids: CASSQDPQASTDTQYF. CDR3 nucleotides: TGTGCCAGCAGCCAAGATCCCCAAGCTAGCACAGATACGCAGTATTTT.

This clone occurred once. The chain carries TRBV5-1 and TRBJ2-7; 10 nucleotides agree with TRBD2. J gave up 1 base and V 3 bases, and 4 bases lay outside the gene matches. The germline V gene encodes CDR1 SGHRS and CDR2 YFSETQ. The CDR3 has 15 residues. The CDR3 region has the DNA TGCGCCAGCAGCTCCGGACTAGCGGCATCCTACGAGCAGTACTTC. Translation: CASSSGLAASYEQYF.

The chain employs TRBV7-9 and TRBJ2-7, with unresolved D. Trimming took off 6 bases at V and 2 bases at J, with 14 bases between the two ends. The CDR3 contains 14 residues. Germline V CDR1 and CDR2: SEHNR, FQNEAQ (reference sequence). The CDR3 coding sequence is TGTGCCAGCAGTTCGTCGGGTTGGGCCTACGAGCAGTACTTC. This encodes CASSSSGWAYEQYF. Looking up the rest from reference TRBV7-9 and TRBJ2-7 gives the full variable domain: DTGVSQNPRHKITKRGQNVTFRCDPISEHNRLYWYRQTLGQGPEFLTYFQNEAQLEKSRLLSDRFSAERPKGSFSTLEIQRTEQGDSAMYLCASSSSGWAYEQYFGPGTRLTVT.

The rearrangement links TRBV19 to TRBJ2-3; D might be TRBD2 (6 bases). Looked up from germline, CDR1 is LNHDA and CDR2 is SQIVND (reference sequence). V was trimmed by 8 bases and J by 6 bases, leaving 21 bases between them. The length of the CDR3 is 15 residues. CDR3 residues: CASFRRLGVNDTQYF. CDR3 in DNA: TGTGCCAGTTTTAGGAGACTAGGGGTGAATGATACGCAGTATTTT.

The chain combines TRBV6-5 with TRBJ2-7, with 7 bases identical to TRBD1. CDR3 length equals 14 residues. The V segment lost 4 bases and the J segment 6 bases; nucleotides outside the gene matches: 9. Germline lookup yields CDR1 MNHEY and CDR2 SVGAGI. The CDR3 DNA is TGTGCCAGCAGTTCCGGACAGGAGATCAGCGAGCAGTACTTC. Translation: CASSSGQEISEQYF.

This clone was observed a single time. J is TRBJ2-7 and V is TRBV5-1; D is undetermined. V was cut by 6 bases and J by 1 base, with 11 bases left in between. Germline CDR1 reads SGHRS; CDR2 reads YFSETQ. This CDR3 is built from 13 residues. The CDR3 is CASKVADSYEQYF. The CDR3 nucleotides are TGCGCCAGCAAGGTAGCCGATTCCTACGAGCAGTACTTC.

Comments on this clone: The sample carries other DNA sequences with the same CDR3. This chain uses TRBV5-1 with TRBJ2-3, with 13 nucleotides matching TRBD2. CDR3 length: 16 amino acids. Germline assignment: CDR1 SGHRS and CDR2 YFSETQ. The trim removed 0 bases at V and 3 bases at J, leaving 1 base unmatched. The chain's CDR3 is CASSLGTSGGTDTQYF. CDR3 coding DNA: TGCGCCAGCAGCTTGGGGACTAGCGGGGGAACAGATACGCAGTATTTT.

The chain is built from TRBV15 and TRBJ2-7; 7 bases align to TRBD2. This CDR3 spans 15 amino acids. Germline V gives CDR1 LNHNV, CDR2 YYDKDF (reference sequence). Unmatched junction bases numbered 12, after V lost 3 bases and J lost 7 bases. Here the CDR3 DNA reads TGTGCCACCAGCAGGACCGGGACTACTACGTGGGAGCAGTACTTC. This translates into CATSRTGTTTWEQYF.

J is TRBJ2-5 and V is TRBV7-2; D is perhaps TRBD2 (6 bases). CDR3 length equals 15 residues. Germline-derived CDR1 and CDR2 are SGHTA and FQGNSA. Trimming took 5 bases from V and 5 from J, leaving 18 bases between them. The CDR3 coding sequence is TGTGCCAGCAGCCCCGGGACTCCACCTTCTGAGACCCAGTACTTC. Translated: CASSPGTPPSETQYF. The whole variable domain, filled in from reference TRBV7-2 and TRBJ2-5, reads GAGVSQSPSNKVTEKGKDVELRCDPISGHTALYWYRQSLGQGLEFLIYFQGNSAPDKSGLPSDRFSAERTGGSVSTLTIQRTQQEDSAVYLCASSPGTPPSETQYFGPGTRLLVL.

The V gene is TRBV27, the J gene TRBJ2-1; TRBD2 matches at 11 bases. With V trimmed by 6 bases and J by 0 bases, 7 bases remained unmatched. The CDR3 runs to 17 residues. Germline CDR1 reads MNHEY; CDR2 reads SMNVEV (reference sequence). CDR3 sequence (DNA): TGTGCCAGCAGCCGACTAGCGGGGACTAGCTCCTACAATGAGCAGTTCTTC. It specifies CASSRLAGTSSYNEQFF.

The rearrangement links TRBV5-1 to TRBJ1-5, with D possibly being TRBD1 (5 bases). This CDR3 has 14 residues. The V gene's germline CDR1 is SGHRS and CDR2 YFSETQ. V lost 4 bases to trimming and J lost 5 bases, with 13 bases between them. CDR3 DNA sequence: TGCGCCAGCAGCCTGCTTGGAGGGGATCAGCCCCAGCATTTT. It yields the protein CASSLLGGDQPQHF.

The chain has TRBV11-3 and TRBJ2-2, with 10 bases identical to TRBD2. This CDR3 contains 15 residues. Germline CDR1 and CDR2: SGHNT and YENEEA. V lost 8 bases, J lost 6 bases, and 9 bases stayed unmatched. CDR3 sequence: CASRGASGGSGELFF. CDR3 in DNA: TGTGCCAGCCGGGGGGCTAGCGGGGGTTCCGGGGAGCTGTTTTTT.

The chain joins TRBV4-3 to TRBJ1-2; D possibly corresponds to TRBD1 (5 bases). V dropped 0 bases and J dropped 0 bases, with 14 bases sitting between them. The germline gives CDR1 LGHNA, CDR2 YSLEER. The CDR3 sequence is 17 residues long. The CDR3 loop reads CASSQDALGGTNYGYTF. CDR3 nucleotide sequence: TGCGCCAGCAGCCAAGATGCCCTCGGGGGGACTAACTATGGCTACACCTTC.

The rearrangement uses TRBV2 and TRBJ2-6; TRBD1 might be the D (5 bases). The germline V gene has CDR1 SNHLY and CDR2 FYNNEI. The ends were cut back, 6 bases at V and 4 bases at J, with 19 bases in the middle. The CDR3 extends over 17 amino acids. CDR3 nucleotide sequence: TGTGCCAGCAGAAGACAGCAACTTTGGCGAGGGGCCAACGTCCTGACTTTC. Its translation is CASRRQQLWRGANVLTF.

This chain links TRBV5-1 with TRBJ2-1; 11 bases are a match to TRBD2. The trim removed 4 bases at V and 1 base at J, leaving 10 bases unmatched. Per germline, CDR1 SGHRS and CDR2 YFSETQ. The length of the CDR3 is 18 residues. CDR3 protein: CASSPSAGTSGSYNEQFF. The CDR3, as DNA: TGCGCCAGCAGCCCCTCTGCCGGGACTAGCGGTTCCTACAATGAGCAGTTCTTC. Based on the CDR3 plus reference TRBV5-1 and TRBJ2-1, the full variable domain is KAGVTQTPRYLIKTRGQQVTLSCSPISGHRSVSWYQQTPGQGLQFLFEYFSETQRNKGNFPGRFSGRQFSNSRSEMNVSTLELGDSALYLCASSPSAGTSGSYNEQFFGPGTRLTVL.

The rearrangement joins TRBV10-3 to TRBJ2-1; a possible D gene is TRBD1 (6 bases). Per germline, CDR1 ENHRY and CDR2 SYGVKD. CDR3 length: 16 residues. With 10 bases removed from V and 0 bases from J, the gap between germline ends came to 19 bases. The CDR3: CASMYRAYSSYNEQFF. Here the CDR3 DNA reads TGTGCCAGCATGTACAGGGCCTATAGCTCCTACAATGAGCAGTTCTTC.

This clone turned up a few times. The chain employs TRBV2 and TRBJ1-6; TRBD1 aligns across 7 bases. CDR1 is SNHLY and CDR2 is FYNNEI in the germline V gene. CDR3 length: 14 residues. After removal of 4 bases from V and 10 bases from J, the junction contained 7 bases not matched to a gene. CDR3 in amino acids: CASSAATGQSPLHF. The CDR3 DNA reads TGTGCCAGCAGTGCGGCGACAGGGCAATCACCCCTCCACTTT.

The rearrangement links TRBV30 to TRBJ2-7; D unresolved. The length of the CDR3 is 12 residues. V lost 0 bases and J lost 3, with 6 bases in between. Germline CDR1 GTSNPN, CDR2 SVGIG (reference sequence). The CDR3 nucleotides are TGTGCCTGGAGTGTAACCGGCTACGAGCAGTACTTC. Translating gives CAWSVTGYEQYF.

The chain recombines TRBV6-4 with TRBJ2-3, with D uncertain. V lost 0 bases and J lost 9, with 7 bases in between. The CDR3 has 12 residues. Looked up from germline, CDR1 is MRHNA and CDR2 is SNTAGT. The CDR3, as DNA: TGTGCCAGCAGTGACTCGGGCATCACGCAGTATTTT. Residues: CASSDSGITQYF.

The chain recombines TRBV4-3 with TRBJ2-7; weak D call: TRBD2 (5 bases). CDR1 is LGHNA, CDR2 YSLEER, per germline. This CDR3 is built from 15 residues. V dropped 0 bases and J dropped 1 base, with 10 bases sitting between them. CDR3 sequence: CASSQDWRTSYEQYF. CDR3 coding DNA: TGCGCCAGCAGCCAAGATTGGAGGACTTCCTACGAGCAGTACTTC.